This T cell receptor (beta chain) was recovered during a study of blood T cell repertoires in COVID-19. Study as a whole: The United States, Italy and Spain supplied acute and convalescent COVID-19 samples.

TCRdb keeps only in-frame clones here, not all; method: immunoSEQ multiplex PCR. The table lists about 83,000 clones, roughly 90% of them singletons. As for this clone: Sequence at one end of the junction differs from germline and may be a read error.

There are 12 residues in the CDR3. Looked up from germline, CDR1 is SGHTA and CDR2 is FQGTGA. The chain has TRBV7-3 and TRBJ2-3; 9 nucleotides match TRBD1. The specimen sequenced was peripheral blood. This clonotype was sampled from a woman between 50 and 59 years old with active or convalescent COVID-19. CDR3 amino acids: CASSMGQGPLNF. The DNA of the CDR3 is TGTGCCAGCAGCATGGGACAGGGCCCTTTGAATTTT.